The 20 T cell receptor beta chains below come from one sample, sequenced in a study of blood T cell repertoires in COVID-19. Clones were sequenced by immunoSEQ multiplex PCR, and TCRdb holds only the in-frame ones, with some missing. This table holds 150,000 to 200,000 clones, roughly 86% found once. The specimen sequenced was peripheral blood. Receptor source: an elderly woman with COVID-19, enrolled during active disease.

J is TRBJ1-3 and V is TRBV6-5; D gene uncertain. Germline loops: CDR1 MNHEY, CDR2 SVGAGI. The CDR3 sequence is 16 residues long. V was cut by 2 bases and J by 1 base, with 12 bases left in between. The CDR3 protein is CASSYLMRGSGNTIYF. The CDR3 bases are TGTGCCAGCAGTTACCTCATGCGGGGATCTGGAAACACCATATATTTT.

V and J are TRBV29-1 and TRBJ2-2; TRBD1 agrees at 8 bases. The germline V gene encodes CDR1 SQVTM and CDR2 ANQGSEA. With 5 bases clipped from V and 4 bases from J, the junction kept 3 bases outside the gene matches. The CDR3 covers 13 residues. This CDR3 is CSVPGGTTGELFF. The CDR3 DNA reads TGCAGCGTTCCAGGGGGCACCACCGGGGAGCTGTTTTTT.

The chain links TRBV2 to TRBJ1-2, with D maybe TRBD1 (6 bases). Trimming took off 6 bases at V and 4 bases at J, with 21 bases between the two ends. There are 16 residues in the CDR3. CDR1 SNHLY and CDR2 FYNNEI come from the germline V gene. The chain's CDR3 is CASRESGTIYGYGYTF. The DNA for the CDR3 is TGTGCCAGCAGGGAAAGCGGGACAATCTACGGCTATGGCTACACCTTC.

The rearrangement links TRBV7-9 to TRBJ2-2; D is possibly TRBD1 (5 bases). This CDR3 spans 14 amino acids. In germline, CDR1 is SEHNR, CDR2 FQNEAQ (reference sequence). Trimming pared 8 bases from V and 4 bases from J, leaving 14 bases between. The CDR3 region is CASLRGESTGELFF. The CDR3 coding sequence is TGTGCCAGCTTAAGGGGCGAGAGCACCGGGGAGCTGTTTTTT.

The J gene is TRBJ1-5, the V gene TRBV15; D perhaps matches TRBD1 (6 bases). Per germline, CDR1 LNHNV and CDR2 YYDKDF (reference sequence). V lost 0 bases and J lost 4, with 10 bases in between. The CDR3 has 15 residues. The CDR3 spells CATSRDLTGNQPQHF. CDR3 in DNA: TGTGCCACCAGCAGAGATCTAACAGGGAATCAGCCCCAGCATTTT.

The V gene is TRBV6-1, the J gene TRBJ1-5; D remains ambiguous. From germline, CDR1 is MNHNS and CDR2 SASEGT. The length of the CDR3 is 15 residues. The germline V and J ends were trimmed by 2 bases and 3 bases, with 11 bases remaining between them. The CDR3 reads CASSEYVLANQPQHF. In DNA form, the CDR3 reads TGTGCCAGCAGTGAATACGTCCTGGCCAATCAGCCCCAGCATTTT.

The chain carries TRBV4-3 and TRBJ2-5; the D gene is possibly TRBD1 (6 bases). The CDR3 runs 16 residues. V was trimmed by 4 bases and J by 5 bases, leaving 20 bases between them. Germline assignment: CDR1 LGHNA and CDR2 YSLEER. The CDR3 loop is CASSLRAGRGGETQYF. CDR3 sequence (DNA): TGCGCCAGCAGCCTCCGGGCTGGCAGGGGTGGGGAGACCCAGTACTTC.

V gene TRBV11-1 combines with J gene TRBJ2-1; D not certain. Deletions cut 6 bases from V and 6 bases from J, with 12 bases between. Germline-derived CDR1 and CDR2 are SGHAT and FQDESV (reference sequence). The CDR3 loop spans 13 amino acids. The DNA of the CDR3 is TGTGCCAGCAGTCCAAGACTTGGCAATGAGCAGTTCTTC. Protein product: CASSPRLGNEQFF.

The rearrangement joins TRBV4-3 to TRBJ2-1, with D perhaps matching TRBD1 (5 bases). CDR3 length: 14 amino acids. V lost 0 bases and J 7 bases, leaving 10 bases between the germline ends. Germline-derived CDR1 and CDR2 are LGHNA and YSLEER. The DNA of the CDR3 is TGCGCCAGCAGCCAAGATCAGGGTAAAAATGAGCAGTTCTTC. This encodes CASSQDQGKNEQFF.

The rearrangement links TRBV9 to TRBJ2-3, with D perhaps matching TRBD2 (5 bases). V was trimmed by 4 bases and J by 8 bases, leaving 11 bases between them. The CDR3 has 12 residues. The germline V gene encodes CDR1 SGDLS and CDR2 YYNGEE. This CDR3 reads CASSPERGTQYF. In DNA, the CDR3 is TGTGCCAGCAGCCCCGAACGGGGTACGCAGTATTTT.

This clone appeared a single time. The V and J genes are TRBV19 and TRBJ2-7, with TRBD1 identical over 8 bases. The CDR3 has 13 residues. V was clipped by 3 bases and J by 7 bases; unmatched bases: 5. Germline-derived CDR1 and CDR2 are LNHDA and SQIVND (reference sequence). The CDR3 DNA follows: TGTGCCAGTAGTATGGGACAGGCAAATGAGCAGTACTTC. Protein: CASSMGQANEQYF.

This clone was found once. This chain connects TRBV18 to TRBJ1-2, with 7 bases that match TRBD1. The CDR3 consists of 17 residues. Looked up from germline, CDR1 is KGHSH and CDR2 is LQKENI. V was pared by 6 bases and J by 0 bases, with 13 bases of the junction left unmatched. CDR3 residues: CASSRDRLSGANYGYTF. The DNA for the CDR3 is TGTGCCAGCTCGAGGGACAGATTATCAGGAGCTAACTATGGCTACACCTTC.

The gene calls are TRBV5-1 and TRBJ2-2; the D gene is possibly TRBD2 (6 bases). The CDR3 is made up of 14 amino acids. Germline V gene sequence: CDR1 SGHRS, CDR2 YFSETQ. Trimming pared 5 bases from V and 2 bases from J, leaving 10 bases between. The CDR3 DNA reads TGCGCCAGCAGGGCGGGATCAAACACCGGGGAGCTGTTTTTT. It encodes CASRAGSNTGELFF.

J is TRBJ2-3 and V is TRBV7-2; TRBD2 agrees at 9 bases. CDR3 length: 18 residues. The junction had 17 bases not matched to a gene; V was cut back by 4 bases and J by 6 bases. Germline CDR1 is SGHTA and CDR2 is FQGNSA. The CDR3, as DNA: TGTGCCAGCAGCTCTCGTGAGCTAGCGGGAAGGTTGGCTGATACGCAGTATTTT. Its translation is CASSSRELAGRLADTQYF.

The chain uses TRBV19 and TRBJ2-5; D perhaps matches TRBD2 (6 bases). Trimming removed 4 bases from V and 5 bases from J, with 11 bases in between. The CDR3 spans 13 residues. Germline V CDR1 and CDR2: LNHDA, SQIVND (reference sequence). CDR3 sequence: CASSKLRGETQYF. The CDR3, as DNA: TGTGCCAGTAGTAAGCTACGGGGGGAGACCCAGTACTTC.

The chain couples TRBV7-2 to TRBJ1-4; the D gene is possibly TRBD1 (5 bases). Trimming pared 4 bases from V and 3 bases from J, leaving 18 bases between. Per the germline V gene, CDR1 is SGHTA and CDR2 is FQGNSA. The CDR3 loop spans 17 amino acids. CDR3 DNA sequence: TGTGCCAGCAGCTCCGCCTCCCCAGGGTTTTCTAATGAAAAACTGTTTTTT. Its translation: CASSSASPGFSNEKLFF. Complete variable domain (other parts from reference TRBV7-2 and TRBJ1-4): GAGVSQSPSNKVTEKGKDVELRCDPISGHTALYWYRQSLGQGLEFLIYFQGNSAPDKSGLPSDRFSAERTGGSVSTLTIQRTQQEDSAVYLCASSSASPGFSNEKLFFGSGTQLSVL.

This clone was seen at least ten times. The V and J genes are TRBV28 and TRBJ1-5; 7 nucleotides line up with TRBD1. Germline CDR1 reads MDHEN; CDR2 reads SYDVKM. V dropped 6 bases and J dropped 6; count of bases not matched to a gene: 8. The CDR3 extends over 14 amino acids. The CDR3 coding sequence is TGTGCCAGCAGCCCCGGGGGACAGATTCAGCCCCAGCATTTT. As protein: CASSPGGQIQPQHF.

The V call is TRBV5-4, the J call TRBJ2-3; 10 bases fit TRBD1. V trimming: 4 bases; J trimming: 5 bases; junction bases outside the gene matches: 13. The CDR3 length is 17 residues. Germline V gene data show CDR1 as SGHNT and CDR2 as YYREEE (reference sequence). CDR3 DNA: TGTGCCAGCAGCACCCGACAGGGGGCGCGCGGGCTAGATACGCAGTATTTT. Residues: CASSTRQGARGLDTQYF.

This clone was observed a handful of times. The rearrangement links TRBV7-2 to TRBJ1-4; D might be TRBD1 (5 bases). Germline V gene lookup returns CDR1 SGHTA and CDR2 FQGNSA. Trimming took off 4 bases at V and 8 bases at J, with 14 bases between the two ends. The CDR3 is 14 amino acids. The CDR3 sequence is CASSSQGSREKLFF. CDR3 DNA sequence: TGTGCCAGCAGCTCTCAGGGTTCGCGCGAAAAACTGTTTTTT. The variable domain in full, completed from reference TRBV7-2 and TRBJ1-4, reads GAGVSQSPSNKVTEKGKDVELRCDPISGHTALYWYRQSLGQGLEFLIYFQGNSAPDKSGLPSDRFSAERTGGSVSTLTIQRTQQEDSAVYLCASSSQGSREKLFFGSGTQLSVL.

In this sample, this clone turned up once. This chain uses TRBV7-9 with TRBJ1-1; 7 bases agree with TRBD1. V gave up 5 bases and J gave up 10 bases; unmatched junction bases: 7. Germline V lookup: CDR1 SEHNR, CDR2 FQNEAQ (reference sequence). This CDR3 region has 12 residues. In nucleotides, the CDR3 is TGTGCCAGCAGCATAACCGACAGGGCAGCTTTCTTT. Translation gives CASSITDRAAFF.